This T cell receptor (beta chain) was found in a study of blood T cells in healthy people across ages. Turning to the study itself: The template switching approach captured approximately one barcoded beta molecule for every two T cells.

The CDR3 is 11 residues long. A second roughly 6 to 12 cycle PCR used barcoded and J-beta primers. Unique molecular identifiers of 12 random nucleotides labeled each cDNA. Via MiXCR, TCRdb re-called the 5' RACE reads, giving one row per CDR3 protein. The sample comprises some 730,000 distinct CDR3 sequences, approximately 21% of which are singletons, and around 21% rests with the top ten. A word on this clonotype: What it binds is unknown.

Study findings and constraints: The study lacked donor CMV status, which possibly confounded expanded clonotype changes. Across the age range, TCR beta diversity per million T cells fell in a roughly linear way.

The sample taken for sequencing was blood. This clonotype originated in a man in his 70s in good health. This rearrangement joins TRBV21-1 to TRBJ2-4. TRBV21-1 counts as a pseudogene. The CDR3 coding sequence is TGTGCCAGCAGCCCACAAAACATTCAGTACTTC. As protein: CASSPQNIQYF.